This T cell receptor (beta chain) appears in the sequencing data of a study of CD8 T cells in Susac syndrome. This clonotype was observed a single time. Random hexamers were used to reverse transcribe the RNA input (about 0.5 to 1 ug). The authors amplified TCR beta CDR3 across 54 Vbeta and 13 Jbeta using immunoSEQ multiplex PCR. TCRdb independently ran MiXCR on the immunoSEQ multiplex PCR reads; one entry per CDR3 protein. Among around 77,000 distinct CDR3 sequences listed, 96% were seen once. This CDR3 has 18 residues. Germline V CDR1 and CDR2: MDHEN, SYDVKM. V dropped 5 bases and J dropped 7 bases, with 24 bases sitting between them. Sequencing of TCR beta, carried out with a high-throughput approach, was applied to CD8+ and CD4+ T cells from the blood. Negative isolation was used for CD8+ and CD4+ T cells, and FACS enrichment was applied to TEMRA cells.

The TCR comes from a human donor with multiple sclerosis. This chain uses TRBV28 with TRBJ1-6, with D possibly matching TRBD1 (6 bases). The sample taken for sequencing was CD4+ T cells from PBMCs. In DNA, the CDR3 is TGTGCCAGCAGTCATTTATCCTCGCGGACAGATCGGAATTCACCCCTCCACTTT. Its translation is CASSHLSSRTDRNSPLHF.